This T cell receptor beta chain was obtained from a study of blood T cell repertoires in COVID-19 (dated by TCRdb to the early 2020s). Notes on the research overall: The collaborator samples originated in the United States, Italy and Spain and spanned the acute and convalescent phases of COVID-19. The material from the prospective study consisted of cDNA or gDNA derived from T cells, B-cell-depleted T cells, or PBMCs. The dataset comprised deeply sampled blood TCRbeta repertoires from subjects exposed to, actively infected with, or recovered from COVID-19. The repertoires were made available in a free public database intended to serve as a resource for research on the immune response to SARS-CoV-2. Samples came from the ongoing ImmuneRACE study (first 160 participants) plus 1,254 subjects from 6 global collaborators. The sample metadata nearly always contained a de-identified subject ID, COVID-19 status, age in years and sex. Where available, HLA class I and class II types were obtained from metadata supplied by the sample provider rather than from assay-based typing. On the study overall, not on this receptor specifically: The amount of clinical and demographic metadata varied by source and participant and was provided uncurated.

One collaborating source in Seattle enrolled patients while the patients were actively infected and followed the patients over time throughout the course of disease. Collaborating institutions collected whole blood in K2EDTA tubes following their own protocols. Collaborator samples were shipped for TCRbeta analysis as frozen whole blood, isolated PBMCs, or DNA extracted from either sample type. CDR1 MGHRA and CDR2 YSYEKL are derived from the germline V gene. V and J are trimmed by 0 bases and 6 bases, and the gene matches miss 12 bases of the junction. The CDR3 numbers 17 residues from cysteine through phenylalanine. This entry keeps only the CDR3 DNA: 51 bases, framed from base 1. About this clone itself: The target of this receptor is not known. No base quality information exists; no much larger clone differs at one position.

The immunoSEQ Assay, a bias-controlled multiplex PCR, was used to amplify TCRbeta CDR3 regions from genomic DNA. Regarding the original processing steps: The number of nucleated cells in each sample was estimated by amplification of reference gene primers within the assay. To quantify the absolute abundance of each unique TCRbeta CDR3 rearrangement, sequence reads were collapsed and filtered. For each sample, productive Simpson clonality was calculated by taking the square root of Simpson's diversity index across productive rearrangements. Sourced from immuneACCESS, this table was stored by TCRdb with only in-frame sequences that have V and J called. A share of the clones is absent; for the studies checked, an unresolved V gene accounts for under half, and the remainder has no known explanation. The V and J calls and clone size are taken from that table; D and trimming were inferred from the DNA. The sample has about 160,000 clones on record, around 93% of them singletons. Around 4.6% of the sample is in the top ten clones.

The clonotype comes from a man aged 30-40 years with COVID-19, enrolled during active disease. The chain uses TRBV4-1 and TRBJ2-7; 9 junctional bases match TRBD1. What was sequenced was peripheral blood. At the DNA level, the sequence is TGCGCCAGCAGCCAAGAATTACCGGGACAGGGAAAAGCCGAGCAGTACTTC. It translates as CASSQELPGQGKAEQYF.